These T cell receptor beta chains were read from a single sample in a study of shared clonotypes between healthy human individuals. TCRdb keeps only in-frame clones here, not all; method: immunoSEQ multiplex PCR. The sample has around 2.5 million clones, more than 85% seen once. Input material: naive CD4+ T cells from PBMCs. These receptors originate from a man between 18 and 35 years old in good health. Some clones in this sample may be carry-over from other donors' samples. Each CDR3 is given with its conserved first and last residue. Each record gives: D gene, clone size, V gene, J gene, CDR3 protein, CDR3 DNA. The D gene is left open where the match is weak. Some rows have no size entry. The others give once, few or many, or a class for an expanded clone.

D gene: TRBD1
clone size: .
V gene: TRBV4-2
J gene: TRBJ1-3
CDR3 protein: CAAGDRGDRNTIYF
CDR3 DNA: TGTGCCGCGGGGGACAGGGGGGATCGAAACACCATATATTTT

D gene: .
clone size: few
V gene: TRBV28
J gene: TRBJ1-5
CDR3 protein: CASSPWAQPQHF
CDR3 DNA: TGTGCCAGCAGTCCTTGGGCTCAGCCCCAGCATTTT

D gene: .
clone size: .
V gene: TRBV7-3
J gene: TRBJ2-3
CDR3 protein: CASSLSGPSTDTQYF
CDR3 DNA: TGTGCCAGCAGCTTATCCGGCCCTAGCACAGATACGCAGTATTTT

D gene: TRBD2
clone size: .
V gene: TRBV2
J gene: TRBJ2-7
CDR3 protein: CASSGGTSGSSRQYF
CDR3 DNA: TGTGCCAGCAGTGGGGGGACTAGCGGGAGTTCACGGCAGTACTTC

D gene: .
clone size: .
V gene: TRBV7-7
J gene: TRBJ2-7
CDR3 protein: CASSLTGTYEQYF
CDR3 DNA: TGTGCCAGCAGCTTAACCGGGACCTACGAGCAGTACTTC

D gene: TRBD2
clone size: .
V gene: TRBV28
J gene: TRBJ2-2
CDR3 protein: CASSLTRGGTGELFF
CDR3 DNA: TGTGCCAGCAGTTTAACCCGGGGGGGCACCGGGGAGCTGTTTTTT

D gene: TRBD1
clone size: .
V gene: TRBV19
J gene: TRBJ2-7
CDR3 protein: CASSIKPGQGAYEQYF
CDR3 DNA: TGTGCCAGTAGTATAAAACCCGGACAGGGGGCCTACGAGCAGTACTTC

D gene: .
clone size: .
V gene: TRBV4-2
J gene: TRBJ2-2
CDR3 protein: CASSLRGHRGAVF
CDR3 DNA: TGTGCCAGCAGCCTGAGAGGACACCGGGGAGCTGTTTTT

D gene: TRBD1
clone size: .
V gene: TRBV18
J gene: TRBJ1-4
CDR3 protein: CASSPPAGGDEKLFF
CDR3 DNA: TGTGCCAGCTCACCACCAGCAGGGGGGGATGAAAAACTGTTTTTT

D gene: .
clone size: .
V gene: TRBV28
J gene: TRBJ2-1
CDR3 protein: CASSLSISGLIYNEQFF
CDR3 DNA: TGTGCCAGCAGTTTATCGATTAGCGGATTAATCTACAATGAGCAGTTCTTC

D gene: TRBD1
clone size: .
V gene: TRBV15
J gene: TRBJ2-1
CDR3 protein: CATSGPDRVVNEQFF
CDR3 DNA: TGTGCCACCAGCGGCCCGGACAGGGTAGTCAATGAGCAGTTCTTC

D gene: TRBD1
clone size: .
V gene: TRBV28
J gene: TRBJ1-3
CDR3 protein: CASSSTWTGSGNTIYF
CDR3 DNA: TGTGCCAGCAGTTCAACCTGGACAGGCTCTGGAAACACCATATATTTT

D gene: .
clone size: .
V gene: TRBV7-9
J gene: TRBJ1-3
CDR3 protein: CASSPFAGNTIYF
CDR3 DNA: TGTGCCAGCAGCCCGTTCGCTGGAAACACCATATATTTT

D gene: TRBD1
clone size: .
V gene: TRBV6-5
J gene: TRBJ2-1
CDR3 protein: CASSYRDSHNEQFF
CDR3 DNA: TGTGCCAGCAGTTATCGGGACAGCCACAATGAGCAGTTCTTC

D gene: .
clone size: few
V gene: TRBV2
J gene: TRBJ1-2
CDR3 protein: CASISDGDYGYTF
CDR3 DNA: TGTGCCAGCATTTCGGACGGGGACTATGGCTACACCTTC

D gene: TRBD2
clone size: .
V gene: TRBV7-9
J gene: TRBJ2-1
CDR3 protein: CASSPPSGRASYNEQFF
CDR3 DNA: TGTGCCAGCAGCCCCCCCAGCGGGAGAGCCTCCTACAATGAGCAGTTCTTC

D gene: TRBD2
clone size: once
V gene: TRBV5-1
J gene: TRBJ2-2
CDR3 protein: CASSLSIAGGQTGELFF
CDR3 DNA: TGCGCCAGCAGCTTGTCGATAGCGGGAGGGCAAACCGGGGAGCTGTTTTTT

D gene: TRBD2
clone size: .
V gene: TRBV28
J gene: TRBJ2-7
CDR3 protein: CASSVSGSQYEQYF
CDR3 DNA: TGTGCCAGCAGTGTAAGCGGGAGCCAGTACGAGCAGTACTTC

D gene: .
clone size: once
V gene: TRBV5-4
J gene: TRBJ2-5
CDR3 protein: CASSLSGGGETQYF
CDR3 DNA: TGTGCCAGCAGCCTATCCGGGGGCGGGGAGACCCAGTACTTC

D gene: .
clone size: .
V gene: TRBV27
J gene: TRBJ1-5
CDR3 protein: CASSLEHKRRGQPQHF
CDR3 DNA: TGTGCCAGCAGTTTGGAGCACAAACGTCGCGGTCAGCCCCAGCATTTT

D gene: TRBD1
clone size: once
V gene: TRBV28
J gene: TRBJ2-7
CDR3 protein: CASSFQIDRGLSYEQYF
CDR3 DNA: TGTGCCAGCAGTTTCCAGATCGACAGGGGGCTGTCCTACGAGCAGTACTTC

D gene: .
clone size: once
V gene: TRBV14
J gene: TRBJ1-5
CDR3 protein: CASSQEVRASDQPQHF
CDR3 DNA: TGTGCCAGCAGCCAAGAAGTGAGGGCTTCAGATCAGCCCCAGCATTTT

D gene: .
clone size: .
V gene: TRBV6-5
J gene: TRBJ2-1
CDR3 protein: CASSYSGRAPTIEQFF
CDR3 DNA: TGTGCCAGCAGTTACTCGGGGCGGGCGCCTACAATTGAGCAGTTCTTC

D gene: TRBD2
clone size: .
V gene: TRBV6-4
J gene: TRBJ2-1
CDR3 protein: CASSDPTSGRMKNEQFF
CDR3 DNA: TGTGCCAGCAGTGACCCGACTAGCGGGAGAATGAAGAATGAGCAGTTCTTC

D gene: TRBD1
clone size: few
V gene: TRBV2
J gene: TRBJ1-2
CDR3 protein: CASRGIYRGRLDYTF
CDR3 DNA: TGTGCCAGCAGGGGAATTTACAGGGGGCGTCTGGACTACACCTTC

D gene: .
clone size: .
V gene: TRBV7-9
J gene: TRBJ1-5
CDR3 protein: CASSLGQFDQPQHF
CDR3 DNA: TGTGCCAGCAGCTTAGGGCAGTTCGATCAGCCCCAGCATTTT

D gene: TRBD2
clone size: once
V gene: TRBV7-2
J gene: TRBJ2-7
CDR3 protein: CASSFFGGSYEQYF
CDR3 DNA: TGTGCCAGCAGCTTCTTTGGCGGGAGCTACGAGCAGTACTTC

D gene: .
clone size: .
V gene: TRBV7-3
J gene: TRBJ2-1
CDR3 protein: CASSFGRGLPYNEQFF
CDR3 DNA: TGTGCCAGCAGCTTTGGTAGGGGACTGCCCTACAATGAGCAGTTCTTC

D gene: TRBD1
clone size: .
V gene: TRBV7-2
J gene: TRBJ2-1
CDR3 protein: CASSPGQVYNEQFF
CDR3 DNA: TGTGCCAGCAGCCCGGGACAGGTGTACAATGAGCAGTTCTTC

D gene: .
clone size: .
V gene: TRBV14
J gene: TRBJ2-2
CDR3 protein: CASSPLQHTGELFF
CDR3 DNA: TGTGCCAGCAGCCCCCTCCAGCACACCGGGGAGCTGTTTTTT

D gene: .
clone size: .
V gene: TRBV2
J gene: TRBJ2-7
CDR3 protein: CASSEVLDASHYEQYF
CDR3 DNA: TGTGCCAGCAGTGAAGTACTGGATGCGAGTCACTACGAGCAGTACTTC

D gene: .
clone size: .
V gene: TRBV7-3
J gene: TRBJ2-5
CDR3 protein: CASSLMREETQYF
CDR3 DNA: TGTGCCAGCAGCTTAATGCGGGAAGAGACCCAGTACTTC

D gene: .
clone size: .
V gene: TRBV19
J gene: TRBJ2-7
CDR3 protein: CASSIGGALSHEQYF
CDR3 DNA: TGTGCCAGTAGTATTGGGGGAGCCCTAAGCCACGAGCAGTACTTC

D gene: .
clone size: .
V gene: TRBV11-2
J gene: TRBJ2-5
CDR3 protein: CASSFQLYGETQYF
CDR3 DNA: TGTGCCAGCAGCTTTCAACTTTATGGAGAGACCCAGTACTTC

D gene: .
clone size: few
V gene: TRBV27
J gene: TRBJ1-2
CDR3 protein: CASSPTRAGYGYTF
CDR3 DNA: TGTGCCAGCAGTCCGACCCGGGCAGGGTATGGCTACACCTTC

D gene: .
clone size: .
V gene: TRBV19
J gene: TRBJ1-5
CDR3 protein: CASSSRQGYNQPQHF
CDR3 DNA: TGTGCCAGTAGTTCCCGACAAGGGTACAATCAGCCCCAGCATTTT